This T cell receptor beta chain was captured in a study of cytomegalovirus exposure and HLA in healthy donors. Study at large: HLA-typed donors were the source of 86 million or so unique TCRs held in an early data release.

General study findings and limits: Using a false discovery rate of 0.05, a later analysis showed that approximately 17,000 TCR beta sequences were associated with HLA alleles.

CDR1 and CDR2 (germline): SQVTM, ANQGSEA. The V gene lost 4 bases and the J gene lost 4 bases, with 16 bases spanning the gap. The CDR3 has 14 residues. As to this clone: Its antigen is not identified.

This PCR relied on a set of 60 Vbeta primers and 13 Jbeta primers. The protocol was immunoSEQ multiplex PCR, while the TCRdb copy is restricted to in-frame clones and leaves out a portion. This table has roughly 180,000 clones, 60% to 85% appearing once. This sequence originates from a female donor in good health and CMV-seronegative. The material sequenced was PBMCs. This chain uses TRBV29-1 with TRBJ1-2; the D gene is possibly TRBD1 (5 bases). CDR3 in DNA: TGCAGCGTTGCATACGGGGGTCGCGGCTATGGCTACACCTTC. It encodes CSVAYGGRGYGYTF.